This section outlines one T cell receptor (beta chain) sequence together with its context. This sample stems from a study of T cell responses to AZD1222 COVID-19 vaccine. Trimming took off 3 bases at V and 4 bases at J, with 15 bases between the two ends. The CDR3 length is 16 residues. Germline CDR1 KGHSH, CDR2 LQKENI. The data were produced by immunoSEQ multiplex PCR, yet TCRdb's version contains in-frame clones alone and is incomplete. The sample holds approximately 90,000 clones, 90% to 95% seen once. The sequence came from an adult in good health. The genes are TRBV18 and TRBJ1-4; D might be TRBD1 (5 bases). This sample comprised peripheral blood, obtained on day 0 of AZD1222 vaccination. As DNA, the CDR3 is TGTGCCAGCTCACCCAGGGACCTCTCGGGTAATGAAAAACTGTTTTTT. Protein sequence: CASSPRDLSGNEKLFF.